These T cell receptor beta chains were read from a single sample in a study of cytomegalovirus exposure and HLA in healthy donors. Only in-frame clones appear in the TCRdb table, and some are missing; sequencing was by immunoSEQ multiplex PCR. The sample has roughly 150,000 clones; approximately 73% are singletons. The sample consisted of PBMCs. The receptor source for this set is a woman between 18 and 29 years old in good health and CMV-seropositive. The CDR3 runs from the conserved cysteine through the conserved F or W. D genes are given only for firm matches. The size of a clone is reported for some rows only, either as once, few or many, or as a class for expanded clones.

CDR3aa: CASSRTANYGYTF
CDR3nt: TGTGCCAGCAGTAGGACAGCTAACTATGGCTACACCTTC
d_gene: NA
j_gene: TRBJ1-2
v_gene: TRBV28
abundance: few

CDR3aa: CASSIGSNEQFF
CDR3nt: TGTGCCAGTAGTATAGGTAGCAATGAGCAGTTCTTC
d_gene: NA
j_gene: TRBJ2-1
v_gene: TRBV19
abundance: NA

CDR3aa: CASSPLGLDEQYF
CDR3nt: TGCGCCAGCAGTCCTTTGGGGCTGGACGAGCAGTACTTC
d_gene: NA
j_gene: TRBJ2-7
v_gene: TRBV5-1
abundance: few

CDR3aa: CASSGGAVENQPQHF
CDR3nt: TGTGCCAGCAGCGGCGGGGCAGTAGAAAATCAGCCCCAGCATTTT
d_gene: NA
j_gene: TRBJ1-5
v_gene: TRBV9
abundance: NA

CDR3aa: CASSLASSGGQGELFF
CDR3nt: TGTGCCAGCAGCTTGGCCTCTAGCGGGGGCCAGGGGGAGCTGTTTTTT
d_gene: TRBD2
j_gene: TRBJ2-2
v_gene: TRBV5-6
abundance: NA

CDR3aa: CASSELRGSPLHF
CDR3nt: TGTGCCAGCAGTGAATTAAGGGGTTCACCCCTCCACTTT
d_gene: NA
j_gene: TRBJ1-6
v_gene: TRBV25-1
abundance: few

CDR3aa: CASSTGTSGAPAQYF
CDR3nt: TGTGCCAGCAGCACCGGGACTAGCGGGGCGCCGGCCCAGTACTTC
d_gene: TRBD2
j_gene: TRBJ2-5
v_gene: TRBV27
abundance: NA

CDR3aa: CASSSRAGEQYF
CDR3nt: TGTGCCAGCAGCTCCCGAGCTGGCGAGCAGTACTTC
d_gene: NA
j_gene: TRBJ2-7
v_gene: TRBV7-2
abundance: once

CDR3aa: CASRQQGEESQPQHF
CDR3nt: TGTGCCAGCAGACAACAGGGGGAAGAAAGTCAGCCCCAGCATTTT
d_gene: TRBD1
j_gene: TRBJ1-5
v_gene: TRBV6-5
abundance: few

CDR3aa: CASSLDGQGAYGYTF
CDR3nt: TGTGCCAGCAGCTTAGATGGACAGGGGGCCTATGGCTACACCTTC
d_gene: TRBD1
j_gene: TRBJ1-2
v_gene: TRBV7-8
abundance: NA

CDR3aa: CASSYFSGTGVNEQFF
CDR3nt: TGTGCCAGCAGTTACTTCTCCGGGACAGGGGTGAATGAGCAGTTCTTC
d_gene: TRBD1
j_gene: TRBJ2-1
v_gene: TRBV6-5
abundance: NA

CDR3aa: CASSPRQTNEQFF
CDR3nt: TGTGCCAGCAGCCCTCGACAGACGAATGAGCAGTTCTTC
d_gene: NA
j_gene: TRBJ2-1
v_gene: TRBV9
abundance: NA

CDR3aa: CASSERLVVNEQFF
CDR3nt: TGTGCCAGCAGTGAAAGGCTAGTGGTGAATGAGCAGTTCTTC
d_gene: NA
j_gene: TRBJ2-1
v_gene: TRBV2
abundance: NA

CDR3aa: CSSSLGADTQYF
CDR3nt: TGTTCCAGCAGCTTAGGAGCGGATACGCAGTATTTT
d_gene: NA
j_gene: TRBJ2-3
v_gene: TRBV7-9
abundance: NA

CDR3aa: CASSAPSGIRTEAFF
CDR3nt: TGTGCCAGCAGCGCCCCGTCCGGGATCCGCACTGAAGCTTTCTTT
d_gene: NA
j_gene: TRBJ1-1
v_gene: TRBV11-2
abundance: NA

CDR3aa: CTSSQRGGTGGSNEQYF
CDR3nt: TGCACCAGCAGCCAACGAGGGGGGACAGGGGGGAGTAACGAGCAGTACTTC
d_gene: NA
j_gene: TRBJ2-7
v_gene: TRBV1
abundance: few

CDR3aa: CASRDRSNTGELFF
CDR3nt: TGTGCCAGCAGGGACAGATCGAACACCGGGGAGCTGTTTTTT
d_gene: NA
j_gene: TRBJ2-2
v_gene: TRBV2
abundance: NA

CDR3aa: CASSLDGTGGQPQHF
CDR3nt: TGTGCCAGCAGCTTAGACGGGACAGGAGGTCAGCCCCAGCATTTT
d_gene: TRBD1
j_gene: TRBJ1-5
v_gene: TRBV7-9
abundance: NA

CDR3aa: CASSQHRAPGYTF
CDR3nt: TGTGCCAGCAGCCAGCACAGGGCCCCGGGCTACACCTTC
d_gene: NA
j_gene: TRBJ1-2
v_gene: TRBV4-2
abundance: NA

CDR3aa: CASSWGVGNEQYF
CDR3nt: TGCGCCAGCAGCTGGGGAGTTGGCAACGAGCAGTACTTC
d_gene: NA
j_gene: TRBJ2-7
v_gene: TRBV5-1
abundance: once

CDR3aa: CASSLSGGLSYEQYF
CDR3nt: TGTGCCAGCAGCCTGAGCGGGGGCCTCTCCTACGAGCAGTACTTC
d_gene: TRBD2
j_gene: TRBJ2-7
v_gene: TRBV7-2
abundance: NA

CDR3aa: CASSFRDRVHGYTF
CDR3nt: TGTGCCAGCAGCTTCCGGGACAGGGTACATGGCTACACCTTC
d_gene: TRBD1
j_gene: TRBJ1-2
v_gene: TRBV9
abundance: NA

CDR3aa: CASSQQGYLGEQFF
CDR3nt: TGTGCCAGCAGCCAACAGGGCTACTTAGGTGAGCAGTTCTTC
d_gene: NA
j_gene: TRBJ2-1
v_gene: TRBV16
abundance: NA

CDR3aa: CASSQGLAGGRTGELFF
CDR3nt: TGCGCCAGCAGCCAGGGACTAGCGGGGGGGCGGACCGGGGAGCTGTTTTTT
d_gene: TRBD2
j_gene: TRBJ2-2
v_gene: TRBV4-3
abundance: NA

CDR3aa: CASRQGVEAFF
CDR3nt: TGTGCCAGCAGGCAGGGGGTTGAAGCTTTCTTT
d_gene: TRBD1
j_gene: TRBJ1-1
v_gene: TRBV5-5
abundance: NA

CDR3aa: CASRSGGTSGGQETDTQYF
CDR3nt: TGTGCCAGCAGATCTGGGGGGACTAGCGGGGGGCAGGAAACAGATACGCAGTATTTT
d_gene: TRBD2
j_gene: TRBJ2-3
v_gene: TRBV7-9
abundance: once

CDR3aa: CAWRTGGAGDTQYF
CDR3nt: TGTGCCTGGAGAACGGGGGGGGCAGGAGATACGCAGTATTTT
d_gene: TRBD2
j_gene: TRBJ2-3
v_gene: TRBV30
abundance: NA

CDR3aa: CASSFEGAELGGYTF
CDR3nt: TGTGCCAGCAGCTTTGAGGGGGCGGAATTGGGTGGCTACACCTTC
d_gene: TRBD1
j_gene: TRBJ1-2
v_gene: TRBV7-2
abundance: NA

CDR3aa: CATWRGSGNTIYF
CDR3nt: TGTGCCACGTGGAGAGGGTCTGGAAACACCATATATTTT
d_gene: NA
j_gene: TRBJ1-3
v_gene: TRBV6-1
abundance: once